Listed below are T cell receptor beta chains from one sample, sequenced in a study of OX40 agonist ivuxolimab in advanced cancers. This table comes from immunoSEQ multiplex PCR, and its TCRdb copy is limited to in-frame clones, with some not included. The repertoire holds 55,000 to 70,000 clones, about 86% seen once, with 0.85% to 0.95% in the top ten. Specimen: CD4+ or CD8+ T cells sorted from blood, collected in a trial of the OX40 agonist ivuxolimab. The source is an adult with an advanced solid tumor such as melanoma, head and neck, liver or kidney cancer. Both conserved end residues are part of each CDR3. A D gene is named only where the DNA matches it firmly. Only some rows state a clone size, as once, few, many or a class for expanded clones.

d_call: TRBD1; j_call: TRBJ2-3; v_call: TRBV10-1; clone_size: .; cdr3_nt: TGCGCCAGCAATAGACAGGGGGCGAACTCAGATACGCAGTATTTT; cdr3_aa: CASNRQGANSDTQYF
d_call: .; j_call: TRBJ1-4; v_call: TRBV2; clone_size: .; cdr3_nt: TGTGCCAGCCGGGTAGGAGACGCAACTAATGAAAAACTGTTTTTT; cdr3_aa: CASRVGDATNEKLFF
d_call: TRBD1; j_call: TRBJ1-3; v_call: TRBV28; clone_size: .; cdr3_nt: TGTGCCAGCAGTATCCGAACAGGGGGCAGCGGAAACACCATATATTTT; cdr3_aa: CASSIRTGGSGNTIYF
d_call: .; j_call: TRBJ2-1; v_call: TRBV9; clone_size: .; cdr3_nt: TGTGCCAGCAGCGTAGGAGGTTCTAGTTCCTACAATGAGCAGTTCTTC; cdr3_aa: CASSVGGSSSYNEQFF
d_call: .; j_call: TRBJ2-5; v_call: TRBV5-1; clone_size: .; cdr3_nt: TGCGCCAGCAGCTTGGAGGATATCAGTGAGACCCAGTACTTC; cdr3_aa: CASSLEDISETQYF
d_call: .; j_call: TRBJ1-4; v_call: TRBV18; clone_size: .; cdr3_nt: TGTGCCAGCTCACCCCAGGCCCAGTCAACTAATGAAAAACTGTTTTTT; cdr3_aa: CASSPQAQSTNEKLFF
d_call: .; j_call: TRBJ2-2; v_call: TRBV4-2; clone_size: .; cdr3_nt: TGTGCCAGCAGCCAAGCCGGGAGAGACACCGGGGAGCTGTTTTTT; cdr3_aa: CASSQAGRDTGELFF
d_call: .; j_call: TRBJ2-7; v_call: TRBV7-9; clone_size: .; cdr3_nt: TGTGCCAGCAGCTTAGCGGGTTCCTACGAGCAGTACTTC; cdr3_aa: CASSLAGSYEQYF
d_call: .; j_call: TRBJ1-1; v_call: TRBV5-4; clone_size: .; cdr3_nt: TGTGCCAGCAGCCTGCGGGGCACTGAAGCTTTCTTT; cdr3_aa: CASSLRGTEAFF
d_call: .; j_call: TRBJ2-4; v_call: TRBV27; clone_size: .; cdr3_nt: TGTGCCAGCAGCCAGGGGGGAGCCAAAAACATTCAGTACTTC; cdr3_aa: CASSQGGAKNIQYF
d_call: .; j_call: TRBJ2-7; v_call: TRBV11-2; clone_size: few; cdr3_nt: TGTGCCAGCAGCGTTCGACATACCTACGAGCAGTACTTC; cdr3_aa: CASSVRHTYEQYF
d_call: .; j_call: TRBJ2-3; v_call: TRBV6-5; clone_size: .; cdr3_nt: TGTGCCAGCAGTTACGGCAGGGGCACAGATACGCAGTATTTT; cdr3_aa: CASSYGRGTDTQYF
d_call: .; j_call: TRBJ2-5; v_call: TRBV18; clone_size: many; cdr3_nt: TGTGCCAGCTCATCGGGCCAAGAGACCCAGTACTTC; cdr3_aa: CASSSGQETQYF
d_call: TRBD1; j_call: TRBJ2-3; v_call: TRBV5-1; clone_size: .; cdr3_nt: TGCGCCAGCAGCTCGTGGACAGGGGTAGGCACAGATACGCAGTATTTT; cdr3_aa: CASSSWTGVGTDTQYF
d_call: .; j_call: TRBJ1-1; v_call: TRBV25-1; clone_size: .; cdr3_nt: TGTGCCAGTTCTAGTACCCTGATACAGAACACTGAAGCTTTCTTT; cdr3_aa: CASSSTLIQNTEAFF
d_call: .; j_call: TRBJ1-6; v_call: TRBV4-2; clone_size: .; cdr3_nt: TGTGCCAGCAGCCAAGATCCCGGGGGGGGGCGAGCAAACTCACCCCTCCACTTT; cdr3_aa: CASSQDPGGGRANSPLHF
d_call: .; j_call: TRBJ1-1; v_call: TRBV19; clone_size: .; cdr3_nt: TGTGCCAGTAGTACCCCAACCCTACGGGACACTGAAGCTTTCTTT; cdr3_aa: CASSTPTLRDTEAFF
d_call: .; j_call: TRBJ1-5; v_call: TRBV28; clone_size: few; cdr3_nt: TGTGCCAGCAGTAACACCAGGGCCTTCAATCAGCCCCAGCATTTT; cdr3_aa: CASSNTRAFNQPQHF
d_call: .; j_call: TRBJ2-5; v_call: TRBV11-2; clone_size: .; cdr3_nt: TGTGCCAGCAGCTTATTGGGAAGACGGGGGAGGATGGGAGAGACCCAGTACTTC; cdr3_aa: CASSLLGRRGRMGETQYF
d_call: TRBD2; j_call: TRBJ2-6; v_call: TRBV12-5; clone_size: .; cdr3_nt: TGTGCTAGTGGTTTCTCAGCACTAGCGGGAGGGCCTGGGGCCAACGTCCTGACTTTC; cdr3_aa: CASGFSALAGGPGANVLTF
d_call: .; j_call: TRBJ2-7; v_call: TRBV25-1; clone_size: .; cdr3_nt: TGTGCCAGCAGTACCCCATGGTACGAGCAGTACTTC; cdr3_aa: CASSTPWYEQYF
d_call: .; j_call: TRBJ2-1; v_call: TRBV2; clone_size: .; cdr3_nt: TGTGCCACCAACCGGGACCACAACAATGGGCAGTTCTTC; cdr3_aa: CATNRDHNNGQFF
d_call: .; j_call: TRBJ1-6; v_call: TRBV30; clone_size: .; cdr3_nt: TGTGCCTGGAATCCGGACGGGGATTCACCCCTCCACTTT; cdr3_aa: CAWNPDGDSPLHF
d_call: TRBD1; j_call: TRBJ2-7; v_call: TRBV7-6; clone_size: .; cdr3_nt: TGTGCCAGCAGCTTAGCCGGGACAGGTGTATACGAGCAGTACTTC; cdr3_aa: CASSLAGTGVYEQYF
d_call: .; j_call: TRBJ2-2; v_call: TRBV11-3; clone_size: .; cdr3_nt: TGTGCCAGCAGCTTACTATCCGGGGAGCTGTTTTTT; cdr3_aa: CASSLLSGELFF
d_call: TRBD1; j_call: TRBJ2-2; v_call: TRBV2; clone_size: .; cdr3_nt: TGTGCCAGCACGACAGGGGCGCAGGGGTATGGTGGCGGGGAGCTGTTTTTT; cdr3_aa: CASTTGAQGYGGGELFF